The 31 T cell receptor beta chains below were found in one sample sequenced in a study of shared clonotypes between healthy human individuals. TCRdb's copy holds only in-frame clones and misses some; the assay was immunoSEQ multiplex PCR. The sample consists of 1.6 million or so clones, roughly 97% of them appearing once. The sample comprised naive CD4+ T cells sorted from blood. The sample's subset: CD45RA+ positively selected. These TCRs come from a man aged 30 to 39 in good health.

Note on this clone: At the DNA level, this CDR3 is encoded by other sequences in the same sample as well. The chain has TRBV29-1 and TRBJ1-2; 8 bases align to TRBD1. CDR3 size: 12 residues. J was trimmed by 5 bases and V by 5 bases; bases with no gene match: 4. Germline-derived CDR1 and CDR2 are SQVTM and ANQGSEA. CDR3 sequence: CSVRQGAYGYTF. In DNA form, the CDR3 reads TGCAGCGTTCGCCAGGGGGCGTATGGCTACACCTTC.

The chain is built from TRBV4-3 and TRBJ1-5; D is unresolved. The V gene's germline CDR1 is LGHNA and CDR2 YSLEER. V dropped 0 bases and J dropped 3 bases, with 6 bases sitting between them. CDR3 length equals 14 residues. The CDR3 region is CASSQEPYNQPQHF. CDR3 bases: TGCGCCAGCAGCCAAGAACCTTACAATCAGCCCCAGCATTTT.

The chain carries TRBV14 and TRBJ1-2; D gene uncertain. The CDR3 contains 13 residues. Germline lookup yields CDR1 SGHDN and CDR2 FVKESK. The ends were cut back, 1 base at V and 4 bases at J, with 7 bases in the middle. The CDR3 coding sequence is TGTGCCAGCAGCCAAGGAAACTTCTATGGCTACACCTTC. Amino acid sequence: CASSQGNFYGYTF.

The chain employs TRBV5-4 and TRBJ2-3, with 9 bases fitting TRBD2. With 3 bases clipped from V and 10 bases from J, the junction kept 12 bases outside the gene matches. Per the germline V gene, CDR1 is SGHNT and CDR2 is YYREEE (reference sequence). This CDR3 spans 15 amino acids. The CDR3 DNA reads as TGTGCCAGCAGCTCCGGCCTAGCGGGACTGGGAGCGCAGTATTTT. This gives the protein CASSSGLAGLGAQYF.

This clone appeared a single time. V is TRBV27 and J is TRBJ2-2, with D possibly TRBD1 on 5 matching bases. The length of the CDR3 is 16 residues. Trimming removed 3 bases from V and 3 bases from J, with 14 bases in between. Germline V CDR1 and CDR2: MNHEY, SMNVEV (reference sequence). For the CDR3, the DNA is TGTGCCAGCAGTTTCGACAGAAAAACGGACACCGGGGAGCTGTTTTTT. This encodes CASSFDRKTDTGELFF.

This rearrangement joins TRBV9 to TRBJ2-7; 8 nucleotides line up with TRBD2. The length of the CDR3 is 16 residues. Germline CDR1 SGDLS, CDR2 YYNGEE. V trimming: 0 bases; J trimming: 5 bases; junction bases outside the gene matches: 10. The CDR3 is CASSVGLGRAADEQYF. The CDR3 coding sequence is TGTGCCAGCAGCGTAGGCCTCGGGAGGGCTGCCGACGAGCAGTACTTC.

The CDR3 DNA is TGTGCCAGCTCAAGCATCGGTGTGCGGACTAGCGGGCTGAATGAGCAGTTCTTC. Translated: CASSSIGVRTSGLNEQFF. The chain carries TRBV18 and TRBJ2-1; the match to TRBD2 covers 11 bases. V gave up 5 bases and J gave up 7 bases; unmatched junction bases: 16. The CDR3 is 18 residues long. Looked up from germline, CDR1 is KGHSH and CDR2 is LQKENI.

The chain links TRBV25-1 to TRBJ2-7; D might be TRBD1 (5 bases). Germline V gene lookup returns CDR1 MGHDK and CDR2 SYGVNS. The CDR3 extends over 15 amino acids. V was clipped by 2 bases and J by 0 bases, with 11 bases between them. The CDR3 DNA is TGTGCCAGCAGTGAACCAGGGCGGAGCTCCTACGAGCAGTACTTC. It yields the protein CASSEPGRSSYEQYF.

The CDR3 sequence is CASSSRGMNTEAFF. In nucleotides, the CDR3 is TGTGCCAGCAGCTCAAGGGGTATGAACACTGAAGCTTTCTTT. The V and J genes are TRBV5-4 and TRBJ1-1; possibly TRBD1 for D (5 bases). Per germline, CDR1 SGHNT and CDR2 YYREEE (reference sequence). CDR3 size: 14 residues. With 3 bases removed from V and 0 bases from J, the gap between germline ends came to 9 bases.

The J gene is TRBJ1-2, the V gene TRBV29-1, with 7 bases aligning to TRBD1. The junction had 7 bases not matched to a gene; V was cut back by 7 bases and J by 8 bases. Germline V gives CDR1 SQVTM, CDR2 ANQGSEA. This CDR3 comprises 11 residues. Written as DNA, the CDR3 is TGCAGCGGACTACAGGGGTTGGGCTACACCTTC. Translation: CSGLQGLGYTF.

The V gene is TRBV7-3, the J gene TRBJ2-1, with 7 positions matching TRBD2. Germline lookup yields CDR1 SGHTA and CDR2 FQGTGA. CDR3 size: 15 residues. V lost 1 base to trimming and J lost 6 bases; unmatched junction nucleotides: 6. The CDR3 protein is CASSLMRERPNEQFF. CDR3 nucleotide sequence: TGTGCCAGCAGCTTAATGCGGGAGAGGCCCAATGAGCAGTTCTTC.

V is TRBV5-8 and J is TRBJ2-2, with a possible D match to TRBD2 (6 bases). Trimming removed 0 bases from V and 6 bases from J, with 18 bases in between. The CDR3 covers 17 residues. CDR1 is SGHTS and CDR2 is YDEGEE in the germline V gene. DNA for the CDR3: TGTGCCAGCAGCTTGGTTTTTGGGGCGACGGGGGCCGGGGAGCTGTTTTTT. Translating it yields CASSLVFGATGAGELFF.

V and J are TRBV29-1 and TRBJ2-7; unclear D gene. The germline V gene encodes CDR1 SQVTM and CDR2 ANQGSEA. V was pared by 4 bases and J by 3 bases, with 7 bases between. This CDR3 region has 11 residues. The CDR3 DNA reads as TGCAGCGTTGTATCTCTCTACGAGCAGTACTTC. This encodes CSVVSLYEQYF.

The rearrangement links TRBV5-4 to TRBJ1-1; no clear D gene. This CDR3 has 13 amino acids. Trimming stripped 0 bases from V and 3 bases from J, with 6 bases between. CDR1 is SGHNT and CDR2 is YYREEE in the germline V gene (reference sequence). This CDR3 reads CASSLARDTEAFF. The CDR3 DNA follows: TGTGCCAGCAGCTTGGCCCGAGACACTGAAGCTTTCTTT.

The chain combines TRBV15 with TRBJ1-5, with D uncertain. The CDR3 totals 15 residues. CDR1 and CDR2 (germline): LNHNV, YYDKDF (reference sequence). V was clipped by 0 bases and J by 4 bases, with 10 bases between them. CDR3 sequence: CATSRDPVENQPQHF. The CDR3 DNA follows: TGTGCCACCAGCAGAGATCCCGTGGAGAATCAGCCCCAGCATTTT.

This clone was picked up a small number of times. V usage is TRBV19 and J usage is TRBJ1-5; TRBD1 agrees at 7 bases. There are 14 residues in the CDR3. Germline V gene sequence: CDR1 LNHDA, CDR2 SQIVND (reference sequence). V shed 7 bases and J 4 bases; nucleotides not matched to a gene: 7. The CDR3, as DNA: TGTGCCAGTACCTTGACAGGGCATAATCAGCCCCAGCATTTT. Translation gives CASTLTGHNQPQHF.

The chain is built from TRBV10-3 and TRBJ2-3; no definite D call. Trimming left V 4 bases short and J 0 bases short, with 17 bases between. The CDR3 contains 17 residues. In germline, CDR1 is ENHRY, CDR2 SYGVKD. CDR3 nucleotide sequence: TGTGCCATCAGTGGGCCCCAGAGCTCAGTAAGCACAGATACGCAGTATTTT. It yields the protein CAISGPQSSVSTDTQYF.

This clone was seen once. The rearrangement links TRBV5-1 to TRBJ2-7; the match to TRBD1 covers 11 bases. The CDR3 totals 16 residues. Germline assignment: CDR1 SGHRS and CDR2 YFSETQ. With 4 bases clipped from V and 0 bases from J, the junction kept 6 bases outside the gene matches. The CDR3 region is CASSTGQGGPSYEQYF. DNA of the CDR3: TGCGCCAGCAGCACGGGACAGGGGGGCCCCTCCTACGAGCAGTACTTC.

This clone was observed a single time. The same CDR3 also results from other DNA sequences found in this sample. This chain links TRBV7-2 with TRBJ1-1; no clear D. The V and J ends lost 1 base and 1 base respectively, with 4 bases between them. From germline, CDR1 is SGHTA and CDR2 FQGNSA. The CDR3 consists of 13 residues. The CDR3: CASSLGANTEAFF. CDR3 bases: TGTGCCAGCAGCTTAGGGGCGAACACTGAAGCTTTCTTT.

The chain joins TRBV5-6 to TRBJ2-2; possible D gene TRBD2, 5 bases. Trimming shortened V by 1 base and J by 5 bases, and 12 bases separated the two germline ends. The CDR3 covers 15 residues. Looked up from germline, CDR1 is SGHDT and CDR2 is YYEEEE. CDR3 in amino acids: CASSLWGVGTGELFF. The CDR3 DNA reads TGTGCCAGCAGCTTGTGGGGAGTAGGAACCGGGGAGCTGTTTTTT.

With regard to this clone: In the same sample, other DNA sequences code for this CDR3. The chain recombines TRBV19 with TRBJ1-3; D gene ambiguous. This CDR3 comprises 14 residues. V was shortened by 1 base and J by 0 bases, with 4 bases between the two germline ends. The V gene's germline CDR1 is LNHDA and CDR2 SQIVND (reference sequence). CDR3 sequence: CASSIGVSGNTIYF. The CDR3 bases are TGTGCCAGTAGTATAGGCGTCTCTGGAAACACCATATATTTT.

The chain combines TRBV7-9 with TRBJ2-5; D not resolved. CDR1 and CDR2 (germline): SEHNR, FQNEAQ (reference sequence). This CDR3 is built from 12 residues. V was cut by 1 base and J by 3 bases, with 3 bases left in between. In DNA, the CDR3 is TGTGCCAGCAGCTTAGGCAAAGAGACCCAGTACTTC. As protein: CASSLGKETQYF.

The chain joins TRBV19 to TRBJ2-3; D uncertain. The CDR3 contains 16 residues. V was clipped by 1 base and J by 2 bases, with 13 bases between them. From germline, CDR1 is LNHDA and CDR2 SQIVND (reference sequence). This CDR3 reads CASSIGALFDTDTQYF. In DNA, the CDR3 is TGTGCCAGTAGTATAGGAGCGCTGTTTGACACAGATACGCAGTATTTT.

The chain carries TRBV25-1 and TRBJ2-5; TRBD2 matches 8 bases. CDR1 MGHDK and CDR2 SYGVNS come from the germline V gene. The CDR3 runs to 15 residues. The V segment lost 1 base and the J segment 7 bases; nucleotides outside the gene matches: 8. Here the CDR3 DNA reads TGTGCCAGCAGTGAATTTGGTAGCGGGGTGGCGACCCAGTACTTC. This translates into CASSEFGSGVATQYF.

The rearrangement uses TRBV29-1 and TRBJ2-1; 10 nucleotides align to TRBD2. J lost 8 bases, V lost 1 base, and 8 bases had no gene match. This CDR3 contains 15 residues. Germline CDR1 SQVTM, CDR2 ANQGSEA. CDR3 bases: TGCAGCGTTGAAGTCCTAGCGGGAGCAGACGATGAGCAGTTCTTC. Its protein product is CSVEVLAGADDEQFF.

CDR3 coding DNA: TGCGCCAGCAGCTTTCGGACTACCAGAGGACTCCATCGGGCGGCTTTCTTT. Translation gives CASSFRTTRGLHRAAFF. The chain couples TRBV5-1 to TRBJ1-1, with D unresolved. Per germline, CDR1 SGHRS and CDR2 YFSETQ. With 2 bases removed from V and 11 bases from J, the gap between germline ends came to 28 bases. The CDR3 has 17 residues.

This clone was seen just once. This rearrangement joins TRBV2 to TRBJ1-2; possibly TRBD1 for D (6 bases). CDR1 is SNHLY and CDR2 is FYNNEI in the germline V gene. CDR3 size: 12 residues. V lost 6 bases to trimming and J lost 7 bases, with 12 bases between them. The CDR3 sequence: CASSNEGGGYTF. In nucleotides, the CDR3 is TGTGCCAGCAGCAATGAGGGGGGTGGCTACACCTTC. Full variable domain (remainder filled in from reference TRBV2 and TRBJ1-2): EPEVTQTPSHQVTQMGQEVILRCVPISNHLYFYWYRQILGQKVEFLVSFYNNEISEKSEIFDDQFSVERPDGSNFTLKIRSTKLEDSAMYFCASSNEGGGYTFGSGTRLTVV.

The CDR3, as DNA: TGTGCCAGCAGTAGGGGAGGCTCGAACACCGGGGAGCTGTTTTTT. Its protein product is CASSRGGSNTGELFF. The rearrangement links TRBV11-2 to TRBJ2-2; the D gene is possibly TRBD2 (6 bases). This CDR3 contains 15 residues. Trimming stripped 6 bases from V and 0 bases from J, with 11 bases between. The germline V gene encodes CDR1 SGHAT and CDR2 FQNNGV.

The V call is TRBV5-1, the J call TRBJ2-3; D may be TRBD2 (6 bases). Between the trimmed V and J ends, which lost 5 bases and 2 bases, there was a span of 12 bases. The CDR3 loop spans 14 amino acids. Per the germline V gene, CDR1 is SGHRS and CDR2 is YFSETQ. The CDR3 DNA is TGCGCCAGCAGGCCCGGGAGCCCCACAGATACGCAGTATTTT. Protein: CASRPGSPTDTQYF.

The rearrangement uses TRBV2 and TRBJ1-1, with 7 bases matching TRBD1. The V segment lost 6 bases and the J segment 4 bases; nucleotides outside the gene matches: 5. CDR1 SNHLY and CDR2 FYNNEI come from the germline V gene. The CDR3 loop spans 13 amino acids. CDR3 nucleotide sequence: TGTGCCAGCAGGGGGGGACAGTCCACTGAAGCTTTCTTT. Translating it yields CASRGGQSTEAFF.

In nucleotides, the CDR3 is TGTGCCAGCAGTCAACTAGCGGGATTAAGCAATGAGCAGTTCTTC. It codes for CASSQLAGLSNEQFF. The V call is TRBV2, the J call TRBJ2-1; 10 bases are shared with TRBD2. The V segment lost 5 bases and the J segment 6 bases; nucleotides outside the gene matches: 7. CDR3 length equals 15 residues. The germline V gene has CDR1 SNHLY and CDR2 FYNNEI.